This entry lists 19 T cell receptor beta chains sequenced from one sample in a study of vaccination effects on CD4 cells after COVID-19. Only in-frame clones appear in the TCRdb table, and some are missing; sequencing was by immunoSEQ multiplex PCR. Of 40,000 or so clones detected, around 80% appear once; the ten largest clones hold less than 30%. For these TCRs, the target antigens are not known. Antigen-specific CD4+ T cells were expanded (with viral peptide pools) by the ViraFEST assay ahead of sequencing. With around ten days of culture completed, CD4+ T cells were isolated. By PCR, the person was confirmed to have had SARS-CoV-2 infection between March and December 2020. Specimen: CD4+ T cells from PBMCs cultured with a peptide pool, collected before COVID-19 vaccination. These receptors came from a human donor who had a prior SARS-CoV-2 infection.

V and J are TRBV10-3 and TRBJ2-3; 12 bases are a match to TRBD2. The V gene's germline CDR1 is ENHRY and CDR2 SYGVKD. The CDR3 spans 14 residues. The J segment lost 7 bases and the V segment lost 3 bases, leaving 2 bases of the junction unmatched. In DNA, the CDR3 is TGTGCCATCAGTGAACTAGCGGGAGGTTATACGCAGTATTTT. Encoded protein: CAISELAGGYTQYF.

This clone was seen only once. The chain combines TRBV6-2 or TRBV6-3 with TRBJ2-1; possibly TRBD1 for D (6 bases). Germline V CDR1 and CDR2: MNHEY, SVGEGT. This CDR3 spans 14 amino acids. Trimming shortened V by 2 bases and J by 9 bases, and 14 bases separated the two germline ends. The CDR3, as DNA: TGTGCCAGCAGTTACGGGGGCGAGACAAGTGAGCAGTTCTTC. Its protein is CASSYGGETSEQFF.

The chain links TRBV12-3 or TRBV12-4 to TRBJ1-5; no firm D call. This CDR3 is 13 amino acids long. Trimming left V 5 bases short and J 4 bases short, with 9 bases between. In DNA, the CDR3 is TGTGCCAGCAGTGATACTGGGAATCAGCCCCAGCATTTT. Translating gives CASSDTGNQPQHF.

This sequence joins TRBV24-1 and TRBJ2-2, with D uncertain. Germline assignment: CDR1 KGHDR and CDR2 SFDVKD. V lost 3 bases to trimming and J lost 0 bases, with 13 bases between them. CDR3 length: 17 amino acids. The CDR3 here is CATSDPIFGSNTGELFF. The CDR3 nucleotides read TGTGCCACCAGTGATCCTATTTTCGGGTCGAACACCGGGGAGCTGTTTTTT.

The rearrangement uses TRBV5-1 and TRBJ2-1; maybe TRBD1 (6 bases). Trimming took 0 bases from V and 0 from J, leaving 13 bases between them. The CDR3 loop spans 17 amino acids. The V gene's germline CDR1 is SGHRS and CDR2 YFSETQ. CDR3 DNA sequence: TGCGCCAGCAGCTTGGGTGGGGGCCTTAGCTCCTACAATGAGCAGTTCTTC. It translates to CASSLGGGLSSYNEQFF.

The chain has TRBV20-1 and TRBJ2-5; D might be TRBD2 (5 bases). V lost 5 bases and J lost 7, with 8 bases in between. Germline values: CDR1 DFQATT, CDR2 SNEGSKA (reference sequence). This CDR3 has 10 residues. The CDR3 DNA is TGCAGTGCTGGACTGTGGACCCAGTACTTC. Encoded protein: CSAGLWTQYF.

This chain links TRBV5-1 with TRBJ2-1, with TRBD2 matching over 8 bases. V shed 4 bases, J shed 7 bases, and the junction held 13 bases outside the gene matches. CDR1 is SGHRS, CDR2 YFSETQ, per germline. The CDR3 is 16 amino acids. The CDR3 DNA sequence: TGCGCCAGCAGCCCCCGATTTGCGGGAGGTGGTAATGAGCAGTTCTTC. Protein product: CASSPRFAGGGNEQFF.

This chain links TRBV29-1 with TRBJ1-2; D may be TRBD1 (5 bases). The CDR3 covers 15 residues. V lost 6 bases and J 4 bases, leaving 21 bases between the germline ends. The germline CDR1 and CDR2 sequences are SQVTM and ANQGSEA. CDR3 amino acids: CSVPIGQIGLYGYTF. The DNA of the CDR3 is TGCAGCGTACCCATTGGACAAATTGGTCTCTATGGCTACACCTTC.

This chain joins TRBV15 and TRBJ1-4, with D possibly being TRBD1 (6 bases). The CDR3 has 13 residues. Germline V CDR1 and CDR2: LNHNV, YYDKDF (reference sequence). V shed 5 bases and J shed 8 bases, with 12 bases lying between them. CDR3: CATSPRGTEKLFF. The DNA for the CDR3 is TGTGCCACCAGCCCCAGGGGAACGGAAAAACTGTTTTTT.

The rearrangement uses TRBV18 and TRBJ1-1, with no clear D. Germline V gene lookup returns CDR1 KGHSH and CDR2 LQKENI. This CDR3 spans 13 amino acids. Between the trimmed V and J ends, which lost 4 bases and 0 bases, there was a span of 6 bases. The CDR3 coding sequence is TGTGCCAGCTCACTAGGTATGAACACTGAAGCTTTCTTT. Residues: CASSLGMNTEAFF.

The chain joins TRBV7-9 to TRBJ1-6; D perhaps matches TRBD1 (6 bases). V dropped 5 bases and J dropped 9 bases, with 14 bases sitting between them. The CDR3 extends over 14 amino acids. Germline CDR1 is SEHNR and CDR2 is FQNEAQ (reference sequence). The CDR3, as DNA: TGTGCCAGCAGCCCTACGGGGGCTGGTTCACCCCTCCACTTT. Translation gives CASSPTGAGSPLHF.

The rearrangement joins TRBV27 to TRBJ2-1; 9 positions agree with TRBD2. From germline, CDR1 is MNHEY and CDR2 SMNVEV (reference sequence). The CDR3 consists of 18 residues. Unmatched junction bases numbered 20, after V lost 7 bases and J lost 7 bases. In DNA, the CDR3 is TGTGCCAGCACTTCCATGACAGGGAACCTCCTAGCGGGAAATGAGCAGTTCTTC. It specifies CASTSMTGNLLAGNEQFF.

The chain employs TRBV27 and TRBJ2-7, with a weak D call TRBD1 (6 bases). Germline V gene sequence: CDR1 MNHEY, CDR2 SMNVEV (reference sequence). Trimming removed 6 bases from V and 7 bases from J, with 22 bases in between. This CDR3 comprises 15 residues. CDR3 loop: CASSNDRPRRGEQYF. DNA for the CDR3: TGTGCCAGCAGCAACGACAGGCCCAGAAGGGGGGAGCAGTACTTC.

This chain links TRBV30 with TRBJ2-1; no definite D call. Germline CDR1 is GTSNPN and CDR2 is SVGIG (reference sequence). The CDR3 sequence is 12 residues long. V was cut by 1 base and J by 5 bases, with 6 bases left in between. The CDR3 protein is CAWSGRNNEQFF. The CDR3 DNA sequence: TGTGCCTGGAGTGGTCGGAACAATGAGCAGTTCTTC.

The chain recombines TRBV5-4 with TRBJ2-3; TRBD2 agrees at 11 bases. The CDR3 has 17 amino acids. Germline CDR1 is SGHNT and CDR2 is YYREEE (reference sequence). V trimming: 0 bases; J trimming: 4 bases; junction bases outside the gene matches: 7. The CDR3 nucleotides read TGTGCCAGCAGCTTGGGGGGTAGCGGGAGGGCCGCAGATACGCAGTATTTT. Amino acids: CASSLGGSGRAADTQYF.

The chain recombines TRBV7-6 with TRBJ2-3; the D is unclear. CDR1 is SGHVS and CDR2 is FNYEAQ in the germline V gene. The CDR3 sequence is 15 residues long. Trimming pared 4 bases from V and 0 bases from J, leaving 11 bases between. The CDR3 bases are TGTGCCAGCAGCTCCTACTTGAAGAGCACAGATACGCAGTATTTT. Protein: CASSSYLKSTDTQYF.

This chain joins TRBV7-2 and TRBJ2-7; D possibly corresponds to TRBD1 (6 bases). V lost 2 bases to trimming and J lost 0 bases, with 8 bases between them. Per germline, CDR1 SGHTA and CDR2 FQGNSA. The CDR3 is 14 residues long. Written as DNA, the CDR3 is TGTGCCAGCAGCTTACAGGGGAGCTCCTACGAGCAGTACTTC. Translating it yields CASSLQGSSYEQYF.

The genes are TRBV24-1 and TRBJ2-3; 9 bases agree with TRBD1. Germline assignment: CDR1 KGHDR and CDR2 SFDVKD. After removal of 9 bases from V and 5 bases from J, the junction contained 8 bases not matched to a gene. This CDR3 region has 14 residues. The CDR3 DNA is TGTGCCACCGGACGGACAGGGGCGAGAGATACGCAGTATTTT. This codes for CATGRTGARDTQYF.

The gene calls are TRBV5-1 and TRBJ1-1; TRBD1 matches at 9 bases. The length of the CDR3 is 20 residues. Germline assignment: CDR1 SGHRS and CDR2 YFSETQ. The V gene end was trimmed by 4 bases and the J gene end by 4 bases; junction bases not matched to a gene: 23. CDR3 nucleotides: TGCGCCAGCAGCCCCTGGACAGGGGTTGGGTTGAGTCTCCCCACCACTGAAGCTTTCTTT. Residues: CASSPWTGVGLSLPTTEAFF.